This T cell receptor beta chain was identified in a study of blood T cell repertoires in COVID-19 (TCRdb year 2020). Regarding the complete study: Collaborator samples came from the United States, Italy and Spain and covered acute and convalescent phases of COVID-19. Deeply sampled blood TCRbeta repertoires from subjects exposed to, actively infected with, or recovered from COVID-19 were included in the dataset. The material from the prospective study consisted of cDNA or gDNA derived from T cells, B-cell-depleted T cells, or PBMCs. Where HLA class I and class II types were available, the types were taken from metadata supplied by the sample provider, not from assay-based typing. Samples came from the ongoing ImmuneRACE study (first 160 participants) plus 1,254 subjects from 6 global collaborators. The repertoires were released in a freely available public database intended as a resource for research on the immune response to SARS-CoV-2. A de-identified subject ID, COVID-19 status, age in years and sex were almost always included in the sample metadata.

V and J lose 3 bases and 6 bases, and a span of 9 bases separates them. The germline V gene supplies CDR1 KGHSH and CDR2 LQKENI. The CDR3 covers 13 residues, taking in both the cysteine and the phenylalanine. Only the CDR3 part of the read is kept: 39 bases, read in frame from the first base. Each collaborating institution followed its own protocols to collect whole blood in K2EDTA tubes. For TCRbeta analysis, collaborator samples were shipped as frozen whole blood, as isolated PBMCs, or as DNA extracted from either sample type. Here is what the overall study found, with its caveats: How much clinical and demographic metadata was included differed by source and by participant, and the metadata was provided uncurated.

A note on this clone: No cognate antigen has been identified for it. There are no base qualities to consult, and no much larger clone falls within one base.

TCRbeta CDR3 regions were amplified from genomic DNA by means of the immunoSEQ Assay, a bias-controlled multiplex PCR. The authors processed their data as follows. Nucleated cell counts per sample were estimated from amplification of reference gene primers within the assay. To quantify the absolute abundance of each unique TCRbeta CDR3 rearrangement, sequence reads were collapsed and filtered. For each sample, productive Simpson clonality was calculated as the square root of Simpson's diversity index across productive rearrangements. Not all clones reach the TCRdb copy of this immuneACCESS table, which keeps in-frame sequences only. Checked studies attribute under half of the gap to unresolved V genes and leave the rest unexplained. V and J calls and clone size come straight from that table; D and trimming were deduced from the DNA. Within this sample are over 400,000 clones, with 75% to 90% of them counted one time only. Together, the top ten hold roughly 1.4% of the sample.

The chain employs TRBV18 and TRBJ2-1; TRBD2 is perhaps the D gene, given 6 matching bases. Sequencing input: peripheral blood. The TCR was taken from a woman younger than 45 with active or convalescent COVID-19. The CDR3 corresponds to CASSPGTVNEQFF. The DNA reads as follows: TGTGCCAGCTCACCCGGGACTGTCAATGAGCAGTTCTTC. The full variable domain, completed from the reference TRBV18 and TRBJ2-1 proteins outside the CDR3, reads NAGVMQNPRHLVRRRGQEARLRCSPMKGHSHVYWYRQLPEEGLKFMVYLQKENIIDESGMPKERFSAEFPKEGPSILRIQQVVRGDSAAYFCASSPGTVNEQFFGPGTRLTVL.